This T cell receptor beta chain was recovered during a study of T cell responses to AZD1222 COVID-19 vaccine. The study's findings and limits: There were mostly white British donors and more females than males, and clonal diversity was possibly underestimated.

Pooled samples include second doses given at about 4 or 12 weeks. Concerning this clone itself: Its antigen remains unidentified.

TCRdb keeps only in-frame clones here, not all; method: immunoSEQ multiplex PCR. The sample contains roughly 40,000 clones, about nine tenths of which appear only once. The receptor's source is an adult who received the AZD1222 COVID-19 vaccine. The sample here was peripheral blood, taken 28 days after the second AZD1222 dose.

CDR3 in amino acids: CASSLGVSSYNSPLHF. The DNA of the CDR3 is TGTGCCAGCAGCTTAGGCGTCAGCTCCTATAATTCACCCCTCCACTTT. V gene TRBV7-9 combines with J gene TRBJ1-6; no definite D call. This CDR3 spans 16 amino acids. With 1 base removed from V and 0 bases from J, the gap between germline ends came to 7 bases. From germline, CDR1 is SEHNR and CDR2 FQNEAQ (reference sequence).